This TCR beta chain was obtained from a study of T cell repertoires in cytomegalovirus infection. Trimming took 1 base from V and 1 from J; bases not matched to a gene: 4. CDR1 LGHDT and CDR2 YNNKEL come from the germline V gene (reference sequence). The CDR3 has 16 amino acids. Whole-study findings and limits: CMV carriers having the relevant HLA were flagged by cumulative public TCR beta family frequency.

TCRdb reprocessed the reads with MiXCR, giving one entry per CDR3 protein. The table includes approximately 1,000,000 distinct CDR3 sequences, approximately 32% detected once. A remark on this clonotype: The antigen is undetermined.

The rearrangement joins TRBV3-1 to TRBJ2-5; 9 nucleotides align to TRBD2. The sequencing used cultured CD8+ T cells from PBMCs, collected from culture after CMV antigen stimulation. This receptor was taken from a human donor in good health (CMV status not recorded). Some clones in this sample may be carry-over from other donors' samples. The CDR3, as DNA: TGTGCCAGCAGCCAAGGGACTAGCGTTTTCCAAGAGACCCAGTACTTC. This sequence encodes CASSQGTSVFQETQYF.